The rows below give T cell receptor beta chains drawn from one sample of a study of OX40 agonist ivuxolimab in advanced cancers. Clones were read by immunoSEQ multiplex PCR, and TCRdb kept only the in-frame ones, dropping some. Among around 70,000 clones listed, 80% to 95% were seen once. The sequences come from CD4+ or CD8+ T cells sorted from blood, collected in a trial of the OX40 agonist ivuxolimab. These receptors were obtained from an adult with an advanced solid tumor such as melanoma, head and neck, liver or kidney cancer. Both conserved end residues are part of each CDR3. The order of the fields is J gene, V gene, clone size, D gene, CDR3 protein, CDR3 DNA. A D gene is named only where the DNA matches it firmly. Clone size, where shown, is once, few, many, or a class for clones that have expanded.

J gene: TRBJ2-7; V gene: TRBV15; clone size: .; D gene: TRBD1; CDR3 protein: CATSRGDSSYEQYF; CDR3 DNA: TGTGCCACCAGCAGGGGGGACAGCTCCTACGAGCAGTACTTC
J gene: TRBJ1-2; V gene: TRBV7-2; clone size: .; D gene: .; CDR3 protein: CASSPWDFYDYTF; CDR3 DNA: TGTGCCAGCAGCCCTTGGGACTTTTATGACTACACCTTC
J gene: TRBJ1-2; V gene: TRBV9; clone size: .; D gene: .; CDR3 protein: CASSGDVYGYTF; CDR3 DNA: TGTGCCAGCAGCGGCGACGTCTATGGCTACACCTTC
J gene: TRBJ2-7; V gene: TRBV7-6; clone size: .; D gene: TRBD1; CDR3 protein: CASSGGQGLYEQYF; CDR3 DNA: TGTGCCAGCAGCGGGGGACAGGGACTTTACGAGCAGTACTTC
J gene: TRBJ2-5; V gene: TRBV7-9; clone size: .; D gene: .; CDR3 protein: CASSSWTDQETQYF; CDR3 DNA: TGTGCCAGCAGCTCATGGACAGACCAAGAGACCCAGTACTTC
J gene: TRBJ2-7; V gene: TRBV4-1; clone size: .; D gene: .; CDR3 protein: CASSLISPGRDSYEQYF; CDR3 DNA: TGCGCCAGCAGCCTTATTTCTCCGGGACGGGACTCCTACGAGCAGTACTTC
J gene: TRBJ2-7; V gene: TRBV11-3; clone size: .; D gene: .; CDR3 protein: CASSSYPGKQSSYEQYF; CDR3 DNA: TGTGCCAGCAGCTCCTACCCGGGAAAACAGAGCTCCTACGAGCAGTACTTC
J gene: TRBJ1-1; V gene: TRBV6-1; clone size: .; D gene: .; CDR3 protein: CASSERDDRLTEAFF; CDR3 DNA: TGTGCCAGCAGTGAACGGGACGACAGATTAACTGAAGCTTTCTTT
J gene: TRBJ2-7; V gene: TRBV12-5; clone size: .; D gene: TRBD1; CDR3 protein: CASGLVHRQGSGEQYF; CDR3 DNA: TGTGCTAGTGGTTTGGTCCATCGACAGGGGTCAGGGGAGCAGTACTTC
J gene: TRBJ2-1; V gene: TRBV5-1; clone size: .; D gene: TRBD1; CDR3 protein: CASSGGQLPNRDRGNNEQFF; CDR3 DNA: TGCGCCAGCAGCGGAGGACAATTACCGAACCGGGACAGGGGAAACAATGAGCAGTTCTTC
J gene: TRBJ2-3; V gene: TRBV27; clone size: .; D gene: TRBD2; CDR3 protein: CASSSRRAGGPDTQYF; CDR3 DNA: TGTGCCAGCAGTTCCCGCCGGGCGGGGGGGCCGGATACGCAGTATTTT
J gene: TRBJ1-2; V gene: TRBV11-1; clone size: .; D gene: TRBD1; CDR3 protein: CASSLDRANYGYTF; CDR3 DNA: TGTGCCAGCAGTCTGGACAGGGCCAACTATGGCTACACCTTC
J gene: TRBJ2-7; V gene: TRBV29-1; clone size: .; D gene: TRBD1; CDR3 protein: CSVEDGTAYEQYF; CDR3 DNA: TGCAGCGTTGAAGATGGGACAGCCTACGAGCAGTACTTC
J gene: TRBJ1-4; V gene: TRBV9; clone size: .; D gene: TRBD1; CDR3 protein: CASSVAARDREVEKLFF; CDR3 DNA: TGTGCCAGCAGCGTAGCGGCTAGGGACAGGGAGGTAGAAAAACTGTTTTTT
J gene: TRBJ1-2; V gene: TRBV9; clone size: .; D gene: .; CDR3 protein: CASSGYGTDETYGYTF; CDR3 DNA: TGTGCCAGCAGCGGTTACGGGACCGACGAGACCTATGGCTACACCTTC
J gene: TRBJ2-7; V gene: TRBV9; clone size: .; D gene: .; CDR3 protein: CASSVVGSREQYF; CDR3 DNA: TGTGCCAGCAGCGTAGTAGGGAGCAGGGAGCAGTACTTC
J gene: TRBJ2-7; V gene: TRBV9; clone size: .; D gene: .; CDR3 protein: CASSVGDSEFYEQYF; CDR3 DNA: TGTGCCAGCAGCGTAGGCGACAGTGAGTTCTACGAGCAGTACTTC
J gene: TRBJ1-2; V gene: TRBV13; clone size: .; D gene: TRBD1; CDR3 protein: CASSGSGQGAYGYTF; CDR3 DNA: TGTGCCAGCAGCGGGTCGGGACAGGGGGCGTACGGCTACACCTTC
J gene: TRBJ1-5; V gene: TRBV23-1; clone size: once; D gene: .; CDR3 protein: CASSQSGLRQPQHF; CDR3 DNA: TGCGCCAGCAGTCAATCCGGGTTGCGTCAGCCCCAGCATTTT
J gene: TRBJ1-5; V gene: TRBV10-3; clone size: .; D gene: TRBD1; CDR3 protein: CAIRPDRGGNQPQHF; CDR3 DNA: TGTGCCATCAGGCCGGACAGGGGAGGCAATCAGCCCCAGCATTTT
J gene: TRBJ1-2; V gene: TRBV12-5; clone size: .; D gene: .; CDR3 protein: CASGFGNLNGYTF; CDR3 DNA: TGTGCTAGTGGTTTTGGGAACTTGAATGGCTACACCTTC
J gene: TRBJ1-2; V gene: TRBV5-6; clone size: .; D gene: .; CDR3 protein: CASSPRVPYGYTF; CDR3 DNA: TGTGCCAGCAGCCCCAGGGTCCCCTATGGCTACACCTTC